This is a list of T cell receptor beta chains from one sample in a study of beta chain features in type 1 diabetes. Using immunoSEQ multiplex PCR, the repertoire was profiled, and TCRdb retains in-frame clones only, with some absent. The sample holds roughly 610,000 clones, around 16% seen once. Specimen: naive CD4+ T cells from blood. The receptors were sampled from a man aged 18 to 30 in good health. Each CDR3 is given with its conserved first and last residue. D genes are given only for firm matches. For some rows the clone size is stated as once, few or many, or as a class when expanded; others skip it.

v_call,j_call,d_call,clone_size,cdr3_nt,cdr3_aa
TRBV7-2,TRBJ2-3,.,.,TGTGCCAGCAGCACCTTCACAGATACGCAGTATTTT,CASSTFTDTQYF
TRBV9,TRBJ1-2,.,few,TGTGCCAGCAGCGTGGACGGTAACTATGGCTACACCTTC,CASSVDGNYGYTF
TRBV29-1,TRBJ2-1,.,.,TGCAGCGTCGACCCCTACAATGAGCAGTTCTTC,CSVDPYNEQFF
TRBV7-2,TRBJ2-1,.,.,TGTGCCAGCAGCCCTCTCGTGGGAGGCTCCTACAATGAGCAGTTCTTC,CASSPLVGGSYNEQFF
TRBV5-1,TRBJ1-1,.,.,TGCGCCAGCAACCTTCAGCGACGGAGGGACAACACTGAAGCTTTCTTT,CASNLQRRRDNTEAFF
TRBV10-2,TRBJ1-4,.,.,TGCGCCAGCAGGTCGATGTCTAATGAAAAACTGTTTTTT,CASRSMSNEKLFF
TRBV27,TRBJ2-7,TRBD1,few,TGTGCCAGCAGAGCGGACAGGGACTCCCTGAGGGAGCAGTACTTC,CASRADRDSLREQYF
TRBV5-1,TRBJ1-2,.,.,TGCGCCAGCAGAACTGGACGCGATGAAGCTAACTATGGCTACACCTTC,CASRTGRDEANYGYTF
TRBV5-6,TRBJ2-7,TRBD1,few,TGTGCCAGCAGCTTCCTTACCCGGGACAGGGTCGACGGCGAGCAGTACTTC,CASSFLTRDRVDGEQYF
TRBV7-9,TRBJ1-5,.,few,TGTGCCAGCACCGTTCAGAATAGCAATCAGCCCCAGCATTTT,CASTVQNSNQPQHF
TRBV14,TRBJ2-5,.,few,TGTGCCAGCAGCCAAGATGAACGGGGGACCCAGTACTTC,CASSQDERGTQYF
TRBV7-3,TRBJ2-2,.,few,TGTGCCAGGGGATCTGGGGAGCTGTTTTTT,CARGSGELFF
TRBV4-1,TRBJ2-6,.,.,TGCGCCAGCAGCCATTACTGGGGAGATGCTGGGGCCAACGTCCTGACTTTC,CASSHYWGDAGANVLTF
TRBV7-2,TRBJ2-7,TRBD1,few,TGTGCCAGCAGCGCACAACAGGGGGCCGGGTACGAGCAGTACTTC,CASSAQQGAGYEQYF
TRBV15,TRBJ2-1,.,.,TGTGCCACCAGCAGAGACGAGAATGAGCAGTTCTTC,CATSRDENEQFF
TRBV6-5,TRBJ1-2,.,few,TGTGCCAGCAGTTCGGGTTTGGCAGGGACCTATGGCTACACCTTC,CASSSGLAGTYGYTF
TRBV5-4,TRBJ2-2,TRBD2,.,TGTGCCAGCAGCTCCGGGACTAGCGGGTTGAACACCGGGGAGCTGTTTTTT,CASSSGTSGLNTGELFF
TRBV25-1,TRBJ2-7,.,few,TGTGCCAGCAGTGACACGGGGAGATCTTGGGAGCAGTACTTC,CASSDTGRSWEQYF
TRBV25-1,TRBJ1-1,.,.,TGTGCCAGCAGACAGGTTGGGAGGGCTGAAGCTTTCTTT,CASRQVGRAEAFF
TRBV5-1,TRBJ1-1,.,.,TGCGCCAGCAGCTTGGGTCAGGGGAGGAGCACTGAAGCTTTCTTT,CASSLGQGRSTEAFF
TRBV5-1,TRBJ2-7,.,.,TGCGCCAGCAGCTTGCGGACTTCCTACGAGCAGTACTTC,CASSLRTSYEQYF
TRBV9,TRBJ1-4,.,few,TGTGCCAGCAGCTCCCACGCGGGGCGGAATGAAAAACTGTTTTTT,CASSSHAGRNEKLFF
TRBV20-1,TRBJ1-4,.,.,TGCAGTGCTCTTATCGGCGAAAAACTGTTTTTT,CSALIGEKLFF
TRBV5-4,TRBJ1-1,.,.,TGTGCCAGCAGCTTGGTTCTTCTCGGGGCGAACACTGAAGCTTTCTTT,CASSLVLLGANTEAFF
TRBV6-6,TRBJ2-5,TRBD1,few,TGTGCCAGCAGTTATCTGACAGGGTTGCAAGAGACCCAGTACTTC,CASSYLTGLQETQYF
TRBV9,TRBJ1-2,.,.,TGTGCCAGCAGCGTAGCTGACAGTGAGAATGAGGGCTACACCTTC,CASSVADSENEGYTF
TRBV5-6,TRBJ2-7,.,few,TGTGCCAGCAGCTTGGGGCAATACGAGCAGTACTTC,CASSLGQYEQYF
TRBV19,TRBJ2-1,.,.,TGTGCCAGTAGTATTCGAGGGGATGAGCAGTTCTTC,CASSIRGDEQFF
TRBV18,TRBJ1-4,.,few,TGTGCCAGCTCACCACCCACCGGCAAACTGTTTTTT,CASSPPTGKLFF
TRBV4-1,TRBJ1-3,.,few,TGCGCCAGCAGCCAAGTTCACCGGGCCACAGCTTTCGGAAACACCATATATTTT,CASSQVHRATAFGNTIYF
TRBV7-9,TRBJ2-1,.,few,TGTGCCAGCAGCTTATCCGGGGGATCCAATGAGCAGTTCTTC,CASSLSGGSNEQFF
TRBV6-5,TRBJ1-2,TRBD1,few,TGTGCCAGCAGTTTGGACAGGCTTAGTAACTATGGCTACACCTTC,CASSLDRLSNYGYTF
TRBV7-3,TRBJ2-2,TRBD1,.,TGTGCCAGCAGCCCCGACAGGGGGAACACCGGGGAGCTGTTTTTT,CASSPDRGNTGELFF
TRBV5-6,TRBJ1-2,.,.,TGTGCCAGCAGCGAAGGGGGACCCTCCCAGCACTATGGCTACACCTTC,CASSEGGPSQHYGYTF
TRBV5-1,TRBJ1-6,TRBD1,.,TGCGCCAGCAGCTCCGGACAGGTCGAGAATTATAATTCACCCCTCCACTTT,CASSSGQVENYNSPLHF
TRBV7-6,TRBJ2-3,.,.,TGTGCCAGCTGGGCGACGGGGAGATCTAGCACAGATACGCAGTATTTT,CASWATGRSSTDTQYF
TRBV12-5,TRBJ1-2,.,.,TGTGCTAGTGGTTTGAAATTTACCTCGGGCTACACCTTC,CASGLKFTSGYTF
TRBV29-1,TRBJ2-7,TRBD1,few,TGCAGCGCCGGTACCGGGACAGGGGGAGGCGAGCAGTACTTC,CSAGTGTGGGEQYF
TRBV7-2,TRBJ2-7,TRBD2,.,TGTGCCAGCAGCTTAGCACAGGCTAGCGGGACCAACGAGCAGTACTTC,CASSLAQASGTNEQYF
TRBV7-2,TRBJ2-2,TRBD1,.,TGTGCCAGCAGCGCCCGGACAGGGGCGCCCAGCGGGGAGCTGTTTTTT,CASSARTGAPSGELFF
TRBV7-2,TRBJ1-3,.,.,TGTGCCAGCAGCTTAGCATATTCCTCTGGAAACACCATATATTTT,CASSLAYSSGNTIYF
TRBV7-2,TRBJ2-3,TRBD1,.,TGTGCCAGCAGCTCAGGGGGCTCACTCAATACGCAGTATTTT,CASSSGGSLNTQYF
TRBV28,TRBJ1-4,.,.,TGTGCCAGCAGTTTGGGAAGTAAGGAAAAACTGTTTTTT,CASSLGSKEKLFF
TRBV2,TRBJ1-1,TRBD1,.,TGTGCCAGCAGCCGGGACAGGGGCCCGAACACTGAAGCTTTCTTT,CASSRDRGPNTEAFF
TRBV7-7,TRBJ2-7,.,few,TGTGCCAGCAGCCCCCGGGAAGGACATCCCGAGCAGTACTTC,CASSPREGHPEQYF
TRBV9,TRBJ2-1,.,.,TGTGCCAGCAGCCCTCAGGGGAGCTCCTACAATGAGCAGTTCTTC,CASSPQGSSYNEQFF
TRBV4-3,TRBJ2-1,.,.,TGCGCCAGCAGCCAATTTCACGGTGAGCAGTTCTTC,CASSQFHGEQFF
TRBV29-1,TRBJ1-1,.,few,TGCAGCGTTGAGGAACAGGTCTTT,CSVEEQVF
TRBV9,TRBJ1-1,TRBD1,.,TGTGCCAGCAGTGCACAGGGGGCGGGAACTGAAGCTTTCTTT,CASSAQGAGTEAFF
TRBV29-1,TRBJ2-3,TRBD1,.,TGCAGCGTTGTCGGACAGGGGGCAGGAGATACGCAGTATTTT,CSVVGQGAGDTQYF
TRBV2,TRBJ2-7,TRBD2,.,TGTGCCAGCAGGAAGGAGCGGGGGCCCTCCTACGAGCAGTACTTC,CASRKERGPSYEQYF
TRBV29-1,TRBJ2-2,.,.,TGCAGCGTTGATCCCCCTGGGAACACCGGGGAGCTGTTTTTT,CSVDPPGNTGELFF
TRBV5-6,TRBJ1-2,.,.,TGTGCCAGCAGCTTCCAGGGTAACTATGGCTACACCTTC,CASSFQGNYGYTF
TRBV25-1,TRBJ1-2,.,few,TGTGCCAGCAGCCCCACAGGAACCGATGGCTACACCTTC,CASSPTGTDGYTF